These 14 T cell receptor beta chains originate from one sample sequenced in a study of T cell repertoires in cytomegalovirus infection. TCRdb redid the calling of the reads with MiXCR, one entry per CDR3 protein. The repertoire holds about 530,000 distinct CDR3 sequences, with less than 30% as singletons. Sequencing was carried out using PBMCs. The origin of the receptors is a human donor in good health (CMV status not recorded). Some clones in this sample may be carry-over from other donors' samples.

The chain couples TRBV7-9 to TRBJ2-2, with D possibly called TRBD1 or TRBD2 (6 bases each). The CDR3 length is 16 residues. The germline V gene has CDR1 SEHNR and CDR2 FQNEAQ (reference sequence). V was pared by 5 bases and J by 0 bases, with 13 bases between. CDR3 bases: TGTGCCAGCAGCATACCCCGGGGGCCGAACACCGGGGAGCTGTTTTTT. It is translated as CASSIPRGPNTGELFF.

This rearrangement joins TRBV19 to TRBJ2-5; the D gene is possibly TRBD2 (5 bases). The CDR3 is made up of 13 amino acids. V lost 3 bases, J lost 5 bases, and 10 bases lay in between. The germline gives CDR1 LNHDA, CDR2 SQIVND (reference sequence). The CDR3 protein is CASSMRAMETQYF. Here the CDR3 DNA reads TGTGCCAGTAGTATGAGGGCGATGGAGACCCAGTACTTC.

The V and J genes are TRBV7-2 and TRBJ2-3; D remains unclear. Trimming pared 5 bases from V and 0 bases from J, leaving 12 bases between. Germline V gives CDR1 SGHTA, CDR2 FQGNSA. The CDR3 totals 15 residues. In nucleotides, the CDR3 is TGTGCCAGCAGCCCGTCTACCGCTAGCACAGATACGCAGTATTTT. It encodes CASSPSTASTDTQYF. Variable domain in full (rest from reference TRBV7-2 and TRBJ2-3): GAGVSQSPSNKVTEKGKDVELRCDPISGHTALYWYRQSLGQGLEFLIYFQGNSAPDKSGLPSDRFSAERTGGSVSTLTIQRTQQEDSAVYLCASSPSTASTDTQYFGPGTRLTVL.

The V and J genes are TRBV5-1 and TRBJ2-1; D is possibly TRBD1 or TRBD2 (5 bases each). Per the germline V gene, CDR1 is SGHRS and CDR2 is YFSETQ. Trimming removed 0 bases from V and 6 bases from J, with 13 bases in between. This CDR3 comprises 15 residues. The CDR3 bases are TGCGCCAGCAGCTTGGTTGGGGACCCGTCCAATGAGCAGTTCTTC. Protein product: CASSLVGDPSNEQFF.

The J gene is TRBJ1-4, the V gene TRBV7-3; TRBD1 matches 10 bases. This CDR3 region has 15 residues. Germline CDR1 reads SGHTA; CDR2 reads FQGTGA. V shed 5 bases and J 8 bases; nucleotides not matched to a gene: 8. The CDR3 sequence is CASSPGTGALEKLFF. The CDR3 bases are TGTGCCAGCAGCCCGGGGACAGGGGCCCTCGAAAAACTGTTTTTT.

The chain uses TRBV7-8 and TRBJ2-3; D may be TRBD2 (6 bases). The CDR3 spans 11 residues. Germline CDR1 SGHVS, CDR2 FQNEAQ. V was trimmed by 11 bases and J by 3 bases, leaving 9 bases between them. CDR3 region: CAGGETDTQYF. Here the CDR3 DNA reads TGTGCCGGCGGGGAAACAGATACGCAGTATTTT.

This clonotype was counted a few times. This chain uses TRBV19 with TRBJ1-4; possibly TRBD1 for D (6 bases). Germline V CDR1 and CDR2: LNHDA, SQIVND (reference sequence). With 3 bases removed from V and 1 base from J, the gap between germline ends came to 15 bases. This CDR3 is 17 amino acids long. Here the CDR3 reads CASSMGGPLLTNEKLFF. The CDR3 bases are TGTGCCAGTAGTATGGGGGGGCCCCTCTTAACTAATGAAAAACTGTTTTTT.

This clonotype was picked up a small number of times. The CDR3 loop reads CASTTFAGAGTEAFF. The CDR3 coding sequence is TGTGCCAGCACCACCTTTGCGGGGGCGGGCACTGAAGCTTTCTTT. The V call is TRBV27, the J call TRBJ1-1, with D tentatively TRBD1 (6 bases). V was cut by 7 bases and J by 4 bases, with 19 bases left in between. This CDR3 region has 15 residues. CDR1 is MNHEY, CDR2 SMNVEV, per germline (reference sequence).

The CDR3, as DNA: TGTGCCAGTAGTATAGAACTAGTAGGCACCGGGGAGCTGTTTTTT. Translating it yields CASSIELVGTGELFF. The rearrangement joins TRBV19 to TRBJ2-2; the D gene is possibly TRBD2 (5 bases). V was trimmed by 0 bases and J by 4 bases, leaving 9 bases between them. Germline V CDR1 and CDR2: LNHDA, SQIVND (reference sequence). The CDR3 is made up of 15 amino acids.

The V call is TRBV6-2 or TRBV6-3, the J call TRBJ2-2; a possible D gene is TRBD2 (6 bases). The length of the CDR3 is 17 residues. V was clipped by 2 bases and J by 4 bases, with 17 bases between them. Germline loops: CDR1 MNHEY, CDR2 SVGEGT. CDR3 protein: CASSYPALAGPTGELFF. The DNA for the CDR3 is TGTGCCAGCAGTTACCCGGCGTTGGCGGGACCCACCGGGGAGCTGTTTTTT.

V gene TRBV29-1 combines with J gene TRBJ2-5; D gene ambiguous. Trimming stripped 2 bases from V and 2 bases from J, with 6 bases between. The CDR3 covers 12 residues. The germline gives CDR1 SQVTM, CDR2 ANQGSEA. DNA of the CDR3: TGCAGCGTTGAATGGCAGCAAGAGACCCAGTACTTC. This sequence encodes CSVEWQQETQYF.

The sample holds one count of this clonotype. This sequence joins TRBV2 and TRBJ1-1; D is ambiguous. The germline V gene has CDR1 SNHLY and CDR2 FYNNEI. The CDR3 consists of 10 residues. V was clipped by 1 base and J by 8 bases, with 2 bases between them. The CDR3 sequence is CASSEGEAFF. CDR3 DNA: TGTGCCAGCAGTGAAGGGGAAGCTTTCTTT.

This clonotype was counted only a few times. V is TRBV12-5 and J is TRBJ2-1, with D maybe TRBD1 (5 bases). This CDR3 region has 14 residues. The germline V gene has CDR1 LGHNT and CDR2 FRNRAP. Trimming removed 6 bases at V and 2 bases at J, with 11 bases between. The CDR3 sequence is CASGARDPYNEQFF. The DNA for the CDR3 is TGTGCTAGTGGGGCCAGGGATCCCTACAATGAGCAGTTCTTC.

The sample holds many counts of this clonotype. This chain links TRBV7-9 with TRBJ2-6; D assignment may be TRBD1 or TRBD2 (5 bases each). The germline gives CDR1 SEHNR, CDR2 FQNEAQ (reference sequence). V was cut by 8 bases and J by 0 bases, with 11 bases left in between. The CDR3 loop spans 15 amino acids. The CDR3 sequence is CASPGTASGANVLTF. CDR3 DNA sequence: TGTGCCAGCCCCGGGACGGCCTCTGGGGCCAACGTCCTGACTTTC.